These T cell receptor beta chains were read from a single sample in a study of T cell repertoires and Cas9 in healthy adults. Clones were read by immunoSEQ multiplex PCR, and TCRdb kept only the in-frame ones, dropping some. This sample has more than 20,000 clones, with approximately 90% found just once. Sequenced material: CD4+ effector T cells (CD127+, CD25-, CD137-, CD154-) from PBMCs; culture status not recorded. All receptors derive from a human donor in good health. CDR3s leave out the opening cysteine and the closing phenylalanine or tryptophan.

V,J,CDR3
TRBV5-5,TRBJ1-2,ASSLALRPERGYT
TRBV7-8,TRBJ1-2,ASSLPLGQWNSYT
TRBV7-3,TRBJ2-3,ASSRRLAATDTQY
TRBV11-3,TRBJ1-2,ASSSDRDHGYT
TRBV11-2,TRBJ1-5,ASSTDREQPQH
TRBV6-1,TRBJ1-3,ASIDTGGGNTIY
TRBV15,TRBJ2-3,ATSRDYPAGTDTQY
TRBV7-9,TRBJ2-5,ASRHATGLETQY
TRBV29-1,TRBJ1-2,SAEGVANYGYT
TRBV6-6,TRBJ1-2,ASSYYRGNNYGYT
TRBV7-2,TRBJ2-5,ASTSRGVETQY
TRBV5-4,TRBJ2-5,ASSQQDQETQY
TRBV18,TRBJ1-2,ASSPESNYGYT
TRBV19,TRBJ1-2,ASNSFTGSNYGYT
TRBV7-3,TRBJ2-1,ASSLIGQGWTYNEQF
TRBV9,TRBJ1-5,ASSGTAKDQPQH
TRBV7-3,TRBJ1-1,ASSSQGPGTEAF
TRBV25-1,TRBJ2-3,ASSLDRGSTDTQY
TRBV7-2,TRBJ2-7,ASSRRTDEQY
TRBV30,TRBJ1-1,AWDGPEGAF